The 5 T cell receptor beta chains below all came from one sample that was sequenced in a study of identical twins. TCRdb re-derived calls from the 5' RACE reads in MiXCR, one entry per CDR3 protein. The sample includes under 350,000 distinct CDR3 sequences, 7.5% to 9.5% of them seen just once. The same data also contributed to another study, on yellow fever vaccine responses in identical twins.

The specimen sequenced was CD8+ T cells sorted from blood. All receptors come from a woman in her late teens or twenties in good health.

This clonotype showed up many times. The rearrangement links TRBV12-3 or TRBV12-4 to TRBJ2-7; 7 positions match TRBD2. The CDR3 has 16 amino acids. V was clipped by 3 bases and J by 1 base; unmatched bases: 9. CDR3 in amino acids: CASSLSAGEPSYEQYF. The DNA for the CDR3 is TGTGCCAGCAGTTTGTCGGCGGGAGAGCCTTCCTACGAGCAGTACTTC.

This clonotype came up a few times. The chain joins TRBV5-1 to TRBJ2-1; the match to TRBD2 covers 16 bases. Germline loops: CDR1 SGHRS, CDR2 YFSETQ. The V and J ends lost 5 bases and 9 bases, in that order; junction bases with no gene match: 11. The CDR3 contains 17 residues. Written as DNA, the CDR3 is TGCGCCAGCAGTGAGCCGGGACTAGCGGGAGGGCCGACTGAGCAGTTCTTC. This sequence encodes CASSEPGLAGGPTEQFF. The complete variable domain, with remaining parts taken from reference TRBV5-1 and TRBJ2-1, reads KAGVTQTPRYLIKTRGQQVTLSCSPISGHRSVSWYQQTPGQGLQFLFEYFSETQRNKGNFPGRFSGRQFSNSRSEMNVSTLELGDSALYLCASSEPGLAGGPTEQFFGPGTRLTVL.

This clonotype has ten or more counts. V usage is TRBV30 and J usage is TRBJ2-7; perhaps TRBD2 as D (6 bases). This CDR3 has 14 residues. V lost 4 bases to trimming and J lost 3 bases, with 16 bases between them. Germline V gives CDR1 GTSNPN, CDR2 SVGIG (reference sequence). For the CDR3, the DNA is TGTGCCTGGACACGGGACTCTTGGGGCTACGAGCAGTACTTC. This encodes CAWTRDSWGYEQYF.

This clonotype has ten or more counts. The chain links TRBV6-2 or TRBV6-3 to TRBJ2-3; D uncertain. CDR1 and CDR2 from the germline V gene are MNHEY and SVGEGT. Trimming pared 0 bases from V and 6 bases from J, leaving 10 bases between. The CDR3 totals 14 residues. The CDR3 DNA is TGTGCCAGCAGTTACTCTACAATGGGGGATACGCAGTATTTT. This gives the protein CASSYSTMGDTQYF.

This clonotype was seen a handful of times. The chain links TRBV7-8 to TRBJ2-2; tentative D call: TRBD2 (5 bases). Germline-derived CDR1 and CDR2 are SGHVS and FQNEAQ. Trimming took 5 bases from V and 4 from J, leaving 11 bases between them. This CDR3 has 14 residues. The CDR3 DNA reads as TGTGCCAGCAGCCCCCTAGCATCCACCGGGGAGCTGTTTTTT. Its translation: CASSPLASTGELFF.